These T cell receptor beta chains were read from a single sample in a study of beta chain features in type 1 diabetes. TCRdb's table, derived via immunoSEQ multiplex PCR, lists solely in-frame clones and lacks some. There are 240,000 or so clones in the sample; about a fifth occur only once, and 0.025% to 0.035% lies in the top ten. Sequencing was performed on naive CD4+ T cells from blood. The receptors originated from a woman aged 40 to 50 with type 1 diabetes. CDR3s include the opening cysteine and the closing phenylalanine or tryptophan. Fields, in order: D gene, J gene, V gene, clone size, CDR3 protein, CDR3 DNA. The D gene is left open where the match is weak. Expanded clones are given a class, and other clones once, few, many or no size at all.

- | TRBJ1-1 | TRBV18 | - | CASSPLPNTEAFF | TGTGCCAGCTCACCCCTTCCCAACACTGAAGCTTTCTTT
TRBD2 | TRBJ2-5 | TRBV30 | once | CAWTQESGRAIETQYF | TGTGCCTGGACCCAAGAAAGCGGGAGGGCCATAGAGACCCAGTACTTC
- | TRBJ2-1 | TRBV29-1 | few | CSVSTDAYNEQFF | TGCAGCGTCTCGACAGACGCCTACAATGAGCAGTTCTTC
- | TRBJ1-2 | TRBV18 | - | CASSPLTDDGYTF | TGTGCCAGCTCACCGCTGACAGATGATGGCTACACCTTC
TRBD1 | TRBJ1-1 | TRBV27 | - | CASSLQGAMAEAFF | TGTGCCAGCAGTTTGCAGGGGGCTATGGCTGAAGCTTTCTTT
- | TRBJ2-7 | TRBV7-9 | - | CASSLLPSSYEQYF | TGTGCCAGCAGCTTACTACCGAGCTCCTACGAGCAGTACTTC
TRBD2 | TRBJ2-5 | TRBV11-2 | - | CASSQGLADSETQYF | TGTGCCAGCAGCCAAGGACTAGCGGATTCGGAGACCCAGTACTTC
TRBD1 | TRBJ1-4 | TRBV7-9 | - | CASSFDRGSEKLFF | TGTGCCAGCAGCTTCGACAGGGGGAGTGAAAAACTGTTTTTT
TRBD1 | TRBJ2-1 | TRBV14 | few | CASRHTGGGYNEQFF | TGTGCCAGCAGGCACACAGGGGGCGGCTACAATGAGCAGTTCTTC
- | TRBJ2-2 | TRBV7-2 | - | CASLWTPAGTGELFF | TGTGCCAGCCTGTGGACTCCCGCGGGCACCGGGGAGCTGTTTTTT
TRBD1 | TRBJ1-1 | TRBV18 | few | CASSPQGANTEAFF | TGTGCCAGCTCACCACAGGGGGCGAACACTGAAGCTTTCTTT
TRBD1 | TRBJ2-7 | TRBV7-2 | - | CASSLGAGGLGASAYEQYF | TGTGCCAGCAGCTTAGGGGCAGGGGGCCTAGGCGCTAGTGCCTACGAGCAGTACTTC
TRBD1 | TRBJ2-7 | TRBV6-5 | - | CASSYDDRAYEQYF | TGTGCCAGCAGTTACGATGACAGGGCCTACGAGCAGTACTTC
- | TRBJ1-5 | TRBV28 | - | CASSLTGKSNQPQHF | TGTGCCAGCAGTCTAACGGGGAAGAGCAATCAGCCCCAGCATTTT
- | TRBJ2-7 | TRBV10-3 | - | CAISDPDRINEQYF | TGTGCCATCAGTGACCCGGACAGAATTAACGAGCAGTACTTC
- | TRBJ2-2 | TRBV7-8 | few | CASSSTGQNTGELFF | TGTGCCAGCAGCTCGACGGGACAGAACACCGGGGAGCTGTTTTTT
- | TRBJ2-1 | TRBV30 | - | CAWSDGSSNEQFF | TGTGCCTGGAGCGACGGGAGCTCCAATGAGCAGTTCTTC
- | TRBJ2-3 | TRBV25-1 | - | CASRWATDTQYF | TGTGCCAGCAGATGGGCCACAGATACGCAGTATTTT
- | TRBJ2-3 | TRBV30 | - | CAWSMGGHTDTQYF | TGTGCCTGGAGCATGGGTGGGCACACAGATACGCAGTATTTT
- | TRBJ1-1 | TRBV2 | - | CASTWRGTEAFF | TGTGCCAGCACATGGAGGGGCACTGAAGCTTTCTTT
- | TRBJ1-1 | TRBV20-1 | - | CSASTNEAFF | TGCAGTGCTAGTACTAATGAAGCTTTCTTT
- | TRBJ1-1 | TRBV5-1 | - | CASSITGTHTEAFF | TGCGCCAGCAGCATTACAGGTACTCACACTGAAGCTTTCTTT